The sample holds many counts of the clone carrying this T cell receptor (beta chain). TCRdb passed the 5' RACE reads through MiXCR, listing each CDR3 protein once. The sample has 75,000 to 80,000 distinct CDR3 sequences; about 16% are singletons. Losses at the gene ends were 4 bases for V and 2 bases for J; bases not matched to a gene: 3. The germline CDR1 and CDR2 sequences are DFQATT and SNEGSKA (reference sequence). There are 15 residues in the CDR3. These data come from a study of early T cells in non-severe SARS-CoV-2 infection. The sequencing input was whole blood. The TCR originated in an adult who was a healthcare worker with PCR-confirmed SARS-CoV-2 infection or an uninfected control (not recorded which). V and J are TRBV20-1 and TRBJ2-3, with 13 nucleotides matching TRBD2. CDR3 sequence reads: CSAKGLAGPTDTQYF. The DNA for the CDR3 is TGCAGTGCTAAGGGACTAGCGGGACCCACAGATACGCAGTATTTT.